This T cell receptor (beta chain) is drawn from a study of vaccination effects on CD4 cells after COVID-19. Findings of the study overall: Healthy vaccine recipients' vaccine-induced clones were almost all SARS-CoV-2 mono-reactive. Few convalescent patients and no early post-infection timepoints were included in the study.

Before sequencing took place, the ViraFEST assay used viral peptide pools to expand antigen-specific CD4+ T cells. Isolating CD4+ T cells followed about 11 days of culture. Two doses of either BNT162b2 or mRNA-1273 were given to each participant. About this clone: Its antigen is not identified.

V shed 10 bases and J shed 7 bases, with 13 bases lying between them. The CDR3 runs to 12 residues. In germline, CDR1 is KGHDR, CDR2 SFDVKD. The protocol was immunoSEQ multiplex PCR, while the TCRdb copy is restricted to in-frame clones and leaves out a portion. The repertoire consists of tens of thousands of clones, with roughly 72% occurring once and the leading ten covering roughly 1.2%. The input for sequencing was CD4+ T cells from PBMCs cultured with HCoV-229E spike peptides, taken after COVID-19 vaccination. The receptor comes from a human donor who received a COVID-19 vaccine. This chain joins TRBV24-1 and TRBJ1-5; no definite D call. CDR3 sequence reads: CATQDQGQPQHF. DNA of the CDR3: TGTGCCACGCAGGATCAAGGACAGCCCCAGCATTTT.